Described below is a single T cell receptor beta chain sequence and its context. This sample is part of a study of blood T cell repertoires in COVID-19. For the study at large: Whether acute or convalescent, the COVID-19 samples came from the United States, Italy and Spain.

Seattle's cohort entered during active infection and was followed longitudinally. Assay: immunoSEQ multiplex PCR; the TCRdb copy retains only in-frame clones and omits some. The sample contains about 88,000 clones, approximately 90% of which appear only once. Trimming took off 1 base at V and 5 bases at J, with 15 bases between the two ends. From germline, CDR1 is SGDLS and CDR2 YYNGEE. This CDR3 spans 15 amino acids. The chain joins TRBV9 to TRBJ2-5; D might be TRBD1 (6 bases). The sequenced material came from peripheral blood. This receptor was taken from a woman aged 60-70 years with COVID-19, enrolled during active disease. In DNA form, the CDR3 reads TGTGCCAGCAGCGTAACAACAGGGTCAGGGGAGACCCAGTACTTC. Amino acid sequence: CASSVTTGSGETQYF.